Below, 19 T cell receptor beta chains from the same sample are listed, as sequenced in a study of human T cells and chemical hapten exposure. Time point reported: patch test 2, 6 weeks after DPC sensitization. Specified treatment: therapeutic diphenylcyclopropenone sensitization with weekly scalp DPC. TCRdb reprocessed the RACE reads via MiXCR and lists one record per CDR3 protein. The sample includes roughly 150,000 distinct CDR3 sequences, roughly 10% of them seen just once. The sequenced sample was whole blood, obtained in connection with sensitization to the hapten diphenylcyclopropenone (DPC). These receptors all come from a woman between 50 and 59 years old with alopecia areata. Some clones in this sample may be carry-over from other donors' samples.

There are a few counts of this clonotype. This chain uses TRBV12-5 with TRBJ2-7; no clear D gene. Per germline, CDR1 LGHNT and CDR2 FRNRAP. Between the trimmed V and J ends, which lost 1 base and 1 base, there was a span of 11 bases. CDR3 length: 15 amino acids. The CDR3 loop is CASGLAVLVSYEQYF. CDR3 nucleotides: TGTGCTAGTGGTTTGGCCGTGTTAGTTTCCTACGAGCAGTACTTC.

This chain connects TRBV29-1 to TRBJ2-2; 10 bases line up with TRBD1. This CDR3 is 16 amino acids long. CDR1 is SQVTM and CDR2 is ANQGSEA in the germline V gene. The ends lost 7 bases at V and 5 bases at J; junction bases unmatched: 13. CDR3 region: CSGSQGTGVLTGELFF. The CDR3, as DNA: TGCAGCGGCAGCCAGGGGACAGGGGTTCTGACCGGGGAGCTGTTTTTT.

In this sample, this clonotype turned up a few times. This rearrangement joins TRBV20-1 to TRBJ2-3; D perhaps matches TRBD1 (5 bases). The V gene lost 3 bases and the J gene lost 0 bases, with 10 bases spanning the gap. This CDR3 contains 14 residues. Germline loops: CDR1 DFQATT, CDR2 SNEGSKA (reference sequence). CDR3 coding DNA: TGCAGTGCTAGGGCCAGGGCCAGCACAGATACGCAGTATTTT. It yields the protein CSARARASTDTQYF.

This clonotype was recorded many times. This rearrangement joins TRBV27 to TRBJ2-7; 13 nucleotides match TRBD2. Germline assignment: CDR1 MNHEY and CDR2 SMNVEV (reference sequence). The V and J ends lost 3 bases and 6 bases, in that order; junction bases with no gene match: 5. This CDR3 spans 15 amino acids. The CDR3: CASSFGGLAGVEQYF. The CDR3 DNA sequence: TGTGCCAGCAGTTTCGGAGGACTAGCGGGAGTCGAGCAGTACTTC.

This clonotype turned up a few times. The rearrangement links TRBV6-6 to TRBJ1-1; 8 positions agree with TRBD1. The CDR3 is 14 amino acids. J lost 4 bases, V lost 4 bases, and 5 bases had no gene match. The germline V gene has CDR1 MNHNY and CDR2 SVGAGI (reference sequence). Here the CDR3 reads CASSSGQGRTEAFF. The CDR3 coding sequence is TGTGCCAGCAGTTCCGGACAGGGCCGCACTGAAGCTTTCTTT.

This clonotype has only a few counts. V is TRBV5-6 and J is TRBJ2-7; a weak D match, TRBD2 (7 bases). The CDR3 runs to 15 residues. The V gene lost 0 bases and the J gene lost 0 bases, with 10 bases spanning the gap. Germline V gives CDR1 SGHDT, CDR2 YYEEEE. CDR3 loop: CASSLEGGASYEQYF. DNA of the CDR3: TGTGCCAGCAGCTTGGAAGGGGGGGCCTCCTACGAGCAGTACTTC.

The chain carries TRBV2 and TRBJ1-1; D not resolved. This CDR3 region has 13 residues. V was pared by 4 bases and J by 3 bases, with 9 bases between. CDR1 and CDR2 (germline): SNHLY, FYNNEI. DNA of the CDR3: TGTGCCAGCAGTGCCGATCCGGACACTGAAGCTTTCTTT. It codes for CASSADPDTEAFF.

There are many counts of this clonotype. The CDR3: CSVKERERASTDTQYF. The CDR3 DNA reads as TGCAGCGTTAAGGAGCGGGAGAGGGCGAGCACAGATACGCAGTATTTT. The chain couples TRBV29-1 to TRBJ2-3; 8 positions agree with TRBD2. Per the germline V gene, CDR1 is SQVTM and CDR2 is ANQGSEA. V dropped 5 bases and J dropped 0; count of bases not matched to a gene: 10. The CDR3 loop spans 16 amino acids.

There are a few counts of this clonotype. This chain uses TRBV7-2 with TRBJ2-7, with TRBD2 matching 8 bases. Trimming cost V 0 bases and J 4 bases; bases outside gene matches: 5. CDR1 and CDR2 (germline): SGHTA, FQGNSA. The CDR3 contains 15 residues. For the CDR3, the DNA is TGTGCCAGCAGCTTAGCAGGGACTAGTTCATACGAGCAGTACTTC. Translating it yields CASSLAGTSSYEQYF.

V usage is TRBV19 and J usage is TRBJ1-2, with D unresolved. V lost 7 bases and J lost 4, with 13 bases in between. Germline V CDR1 and CDR2: LNHDA, SQIVND (reference sequence). The CDR3 sequence is 13 residues long. The chain's CDR3 is CASTPDPLYGYTF. The DNA of the CDR3 is TGTGCCAGTACCCCAGATCCCCTCTATGGCTACACCTTC.

In its sample, this clonotype was seen a few times. This chain uses TRBV6-2 or TRBV6-3 with TRBJ2-7, with a weak D call TRBD2 (6 bases). Germline CDR1 MNHEY, CDR2 SVGEGT. Trimming left V 5 bases short and J 3 bases short, with 17 bases between. CDR3 size: 15 residues. CDR3 sequence: CASSPGGTQGYEQYF. In DNA, the CDR3 is TGTGCCAGCAGTCCAGGCGGGACGCAGGGCTACGAGCAGTACTTC.

This clonotype appeared a few times. The chain is built from TRBV29-1 and TRBJ1-1; possible D gene TRBD1, 5 bases. The CDR3 loop spans 11 amino acids. In germline, CDR1 is SQVTM, CDR2 ANQGSEA. The CDR3 DNA reads TGCACCCCAATGAAGGGGACTGAAGCTTTCTTT. Translating gives CTPMKGTEAFF.

This clonotype was observed at least ten times. The genes are TRBV11-1 and TRBJ2-1; TRBD2 matches at 12 bases. V shed 1 base, J shed 13 bases, and the junction held 8 bases outside the gene matches. The CDR3 runs 15 residues. Germline lookup yields CDR1 SGHAT and CDR2 FQDESV (reference sequence). CDR3 in amino acids: CASSLVGLAGRSQFF. CDR3 nucleotide sequence: TGTGCCAGCAGCTTAGTAGGACTAGCGGGAAGGAGTCAGTTCTTC.

The gene calls are TRBV29-1 and TRBJ2-5; weak D call: TRBD1 (5 bases). The CDR3 totals 13 residues. Germline V gene data show CDR1 as SQVTM and CDR2 as ANQGSEA. V was trimmed by 4 bases and J by 0 bases, leaving 9 bases between them. This chain's CDR3 is CSVGPDNQETQYF. The CDR3 region has the DNA TGCAGCGTTGGTCCGGACAACCAAGAGACCCAGTACTTC.

The genes are TRBV6-1 and TRBJ2-3, with no clear D. Germline V gene lookup returns CDR1 MNHNS and CDR2 SASEGT. V was trimmed by 0 bases and J by 4 bases, leaving 5 bases between them. This CDR3 has 13 amino acids. CDR3 in amino acids: CASSEAHSDTQYF. CDR3 bases: TGTGCCAGCAGTGAAGCCCACTCAGATACGCAGTATTTT.

On this clonotype itself: At one end, the junction sequence differs from germline, possibly due to a read error. The chain combines TRBV12-3 or TRBV12-4 with TRBJ1-5; no clear D gene. This CDR3 is built from 14 residues. CDR3 protein: CASSFSGFGQPQLF. CDR3 DNA sequence: TGTGCCAGCAGTTTTTCCGGATTCGGGCAGCCCCAGCTTTTT.

The chain carries TRBV9 and TRBJ2-7, with TRBD1 as a possible D gene (6 bases). The CDR3 consists of 13 residues. Germline-derived CDR1 and CDR2 are SGDLS and YYNGEE. V was clipped by 4 bases and J by 3 bases, with 11 bases between them. This chain's CDR3 is CASSRDNYYEQYF. The CDR3 coding sequence is TGTGCCAGCAGCCGGGACAATTACTACGAGCAGTACTTC.

The sample holds many counts of this clonotype. V is TRBV5-1 and J is TRBJ2-7; D might be TRBD1 (6 bases). This CDR3 spans 12 amino acids. Germline V gene sequence: CDR1 SGHRS, CDR2 YFSETQ. Trimming left V 3 bases short and J 5 bases short, with 9 bases between. The DNA for the CDR3 is TGCGCCAGCAGCTCTCAGGGGCACGAGCAGTACTTC. It encodes CASSSQGHEQYF.

Many counts were recorded for this clonotype. The chain joins TRBV2 to TRBJ2-1; 12 bases are shared with TRBD2. J was trimmed by 5 bases and V by 9 bases; bases with no gene match: 2. The CDR3 spans 13 residues. The germline V gene encodes CDR1 SNHLY and CDR2 FYNNEI. The CDR3 DNA reads TGTGCCAGGACTAGCGGGAGTAACAATGAGCAGTTCTTC. As protein: CARTSGSNNEQFF.